The 24 T cell receptor beta chains given below trace back to one sample, sequenced in a study of radiotherapy plus CTLA-4 blockade in lung cancer. TCRdb keeps only in-frame clones here, not all; method: immunoSEQ multiplex PCR. This table has more than 100,000 clones, 85% to 90% appearing once. The sample consisted of peripheral blood, taken from a patient treated with radiotherapy plus ipilimumab. Receptors originate from a human donor with non-small cell lung cancer that progressed on radiotherapy plus ipilimumab.

This clone was detected only a few times. This chain links TRBV19 with TRBJ1-5; tentative D call: TRBD1 (6 bases). The CDR3 sequence is 17 residues long. In germline, CDR1 is LNHDA, CDR2 SQIVND (reference sequence). The ends were cut back, 3 bases at V and 1 base at J, with 16 bases in the middle. The CDR3 DNA follows: TGTGCCAGTAGTATTCCTTCCCAGGGGAAGAGCAATCAGCCCCAGCATTTT. It specifies CASSIPSQGKSNQPQHF.

This clone was detected a few times. The rearrangement links TRBV30 to TRBJ2-7; D is undetermined. The CDR3 runs to 13 residues. The germline V gene encodes CDR1 GTSNPN and CDR2 SVGIG (reference sequence). The V and J ends lost 4 bases and 0 bases respectively, with 10 bases between them. CDR3 nucleotide sequence: TGTGCCTGGAAGGGTTCAGGCTCCTACGAGCAGTACTTC. This translates into CAWKGSGSYEQYF.

The J gene is TRBJ2-6, the V gene TRBV10-3, with D uncertain. Trimming stripped 5 bases from V and 2 bases from J, with 16 bases between. The germline gives CDR1 ENHRY, CDR2 SYGVKD. The CDR3 covers 17 residues. The CDR3 coding sequence is TGTGCCATCAGTCCCGGGCCCCCCGAGGCTGGGGCCAACGTCCTGACTTTC. It is translated as CAISPGPPEAGANVLTF.

V usage is TRBV5-4 and J usage is TRBJ2-3; a possible D gene is TRBD1 (5 bases). The germline V gene has CDR1 SGHNT and CDR2 YYREEE (reference sequence). V was cut by 0 bases and J by 0 bases, with 11 bases left in between. This CDR3 has 16 residues. CDR3 protein: CASSLGSGASTDTQYF. The DNA of the CDR3 is TGTGCCAGCAGCTTGGGGAGTGGGGCCAGCACAGATACGCAGTATTTT.

The rearrangement joins TRBV2 to TRBJ2-1; 8 positions agree with TRBD2. CDR3 length: 14 residues. With V trimmed by 6 bases and J by 2 bases, 3 bases remained unmatched. Germline assignment: CDR1 SNHLY and CDR2 FYNNEI. In DNA, the CDR3 is TGTGCCAGCAGGCGCGGGGGGACCTACAATGAGCAGTTCTTC. Translating gives CASRRGGTYNEQFF.

The chain joins TRBV6-1 to TRBJ2-7; a weak D match, TRBD2 (6 bases). Trimming pared 5 bases from V and 3 bases from J, leaving 17 bases between. In germline, CDR1 is MNHNS, CDR2 SASEGT. The CDR3 consists of 15 residues. In DNA, the CDR3 is TGTGCCAGCAGTTTTTTAGCGGAGGGAGGCTACGAGCAGTACTTC. It encodes CASSFLAEGGYEQYF.

The chain combines TRBV27 with TRBJ1-2; TRBD1 aligns across 8 bases. The trim removed 3 bases at V and 2 bases at J, leaving 5 bases unmatched. CDR3 length: 15 residues. Per the germline V gene, CDR1 is MNHEY and CDR2 is SMNVEV (reference sequence). This CDR3 is CASSFGAGGNYGYTF. The DNA for the CDR3 is TGTGCCAGCAGTTTTGGGGCAGGGGGCAACTATGGCTACACCTTC.

The chain employs TRBV2 and TRBJ1-2; 7 bases line up with TRBD1. Germline V gives CDR1 SNHLY, CDR2 FYNNEI. CDR3 length: 13 amino acids. V gave up 3 bases and J gave up 4 bases; unmatched junction bases: 2. The CDR3 protein is CASSDRGAYGYTF. CDR3 nucleotides: TGTGCCAGCAGTGACAGGGGGGCCTATGGCTACACCTTC.

The chain is built from TRBV7-8 and TRBJ2-1; D not certain. The V gene lost 5 bases and the J gene lost 4 bases, with 15 bases spanning the gap. Germline CDR1 reads SGHVS; CDR2 reads FQNEAQ. This CDR3 region has 15 residues. This CDR3 is CASSRREPYYNEQFF. The DNA of the CDR3 is TGTGCCAGCAGCCGCCGCGAGCCGTATTACAATGAGCAGTTCTTC. The complete variable domain, with remaining parts taken from reference TRBV7-8 and TRBJ2-1, reads GAGVSQSPRYKVAKRGQDVALRCDPISGHVSLFWYQQALGQGPEFLTYFQNEAQLDKSGLPSDRFFAERPEGSVSTLKIQRTQQEDSAVYLCASSRREPYYNEQFFGPGTRLTVL.

This chain links TRBV5-1 with TRBJ2-2, with a weak D call TRBD2 (6 bases). Per the germline V gene, CDR1 is SGHRS and CDR2 is YFSETQ. CDR3 length: 15 residues. With 6 bases removed from V and 1 base from J, the gap between germline ends came to 13 bases. The CDR3 region is CASNYWGLNTGELFF. DNA for the CDR3: TGCGCCAGCAACTACTGGGGACTGAACACCGGGGAGCTGTTTTTT.

With regard to this clone: Other DNA sequences within the sample encode an identical CDR3. The chain combines TRBV6-1 with TRBJ1-1; D not resolved. V was pared by 4 bases and J by 1 base, with 7 bases between. The germline V gene encodes CDR1 MNHNS and CDR2 SASEGT. This CDR3 has 13 residues. The CDR3 reads CASSVGGNTEAFF. For the CDR3, the DNA is TGTGCCAGCAGTGTAGGAGGGAACACTGAAGCTTTCTTT.

This chain connects TRBV19 to TRBJ2-5, with a tentative D call TRBD2 (6 bases). This CDR3 comprises 15 residues. V shed 1 base and J shed 9 bases, with 18 bases lying between them. In germline, CDR1 is LNHDA, CDR2 SQIVND (reference sequence). CDR3 in DNA: TGTGCCAGTAGTATAGTGGGACTCCCCGTCGGGGCCCAGTACTTC. The encoded protein is CASSIVGLPVGAQYF.

The genes are TRBV5-1 and TRBJ1-2, with a possible D match to TRBD1 (6 bases). Between the trimmed V and J ends, which lost 0 bases and 8 bases, there was a span of 14 bases. CDR1 and CDR2 from the germline V gene are SGHRS and YFSETQ. The CDR3 consists of 14 residues. CDR3 sequence (DNA): TGCGCCAGCAGCTTGGAACCACAGGGCGGCGGCTACACCTTC. Amino acid sequence: CASSLEPQGGGYTF.

V gene TRBV28 combines with J gene TRBJ2-2; TRBD1 agrees at 10 bases. The germline V gene encodes CDR1 MDHEN and CDR2 SYDVKM. The CDR3 consists of 18 residues. V dropped 6 bases and J dropped 1; count of bases not matched to a gene: 11. CDR3 region: CASSATPGQGLNTGELFF. The CDR3 bases are TGTGCCAGCAGCGCGACTCCGGGACAGGGGTTGAACACCGGGGAGCTGTTTTTT.

This rearrangement joins TRBV27 to TRBJ2-1; TRBD1 aligns across 7 bases. The J segment lost 0 bases and the V segment lost 5 bases, leaving 10 bases of the junction unmatched. The length of the CDR3 is 17 residues. From germline, CDR1 is MNHEY and CDR2 SMNVEV (reference sequence). The CDR3 DNA reads TGTGCCAGCAGTCCGCGCCCGACAGGGTACTCCTACAATGAGCAGTTCTTC. This gives the protein CASSPRPTGYSYNEQFF.

The rearrangement links TRBV6-5 to TRBJ1-5, with TRBD1 matching 9 bases. Per the germline V gene, CDR1 is MNHEY and CDR2 is SVGAGI. V gave up 4 bases and J gave up 5 bases; unmatched junction bases: 3. The CDR3 contains 14 residues. CDR3 bases: TGTGCCAGCAGTTGGACAGGGGACGATCAGCCCCAGCATTTT. It yields the protein CASSWTGDDQPQHF.

This clone was detected once. The chain is built from TRBV30 and TRBJ2-5, with D hard to call. CDR1 is GTSNPN, CDR2 SVGIG, per germline (reference sequence). Trimming took off 2 bases at V and 11 bases at J, with 15 bases between the two ends. This CDR3 spans 12 amino acids. CDR3 sequence: CAWSRLAGEQYF. DNA of the CDR3: TGTGCCTGGAGTAGATTAGCAGGAGAGCAGTACTTC.

This chain joins TRBV29-1 and TRBJ2-5; either TRBD1 or TRBD2 may supply D (5 bases each). Germline V lookup: CDR1 SQVTM, CDR2 ANQGSEA. The CDR3 contains 12 residues. The ends were cut back, 3 bases at V and 5 bases at J, with 10 bases in the middle. CDR3 DNA sequence: TGCAGCGTTGAGGGGGTCGGTGAGACCCAGTACTTC. Translation gives CSVEGVGETQYF.

This sequence joins TRBV5-1 and TRBJ2-2; D not resolved. Germline V gives CDR1 SGHRS, CDR2 YFSETQ. V was pared by 3 bases and J by 6 bases, with 9 bases between. The CDR3 is 13 residues long. CDR3 amino acids: CASSWKLAGELFF. The CDR3 nucleotides read TGCGCCAGCAGCTGGAAACTTGCCGGGGAGCTGTTTTTT.

The chain carries TRBV18 and TRBJ1-2, with TRBD1 matching over 8 bases. With V trimmed by 3 bases and J by 6 bases, 9 bases remained unmatched. The CDR3 covers 15 residues. CDR1 KGHSH and CDR2 LQKENI come from the germline V gene. The CDR3 DNA reads as TGTGCCAGCTCACCCGCAACAGGGGGGGTCAATGGCTACACCTTC. It translates to CASSPATGGVNGYTF.

The V and J genes are TRBV5-1 and TRBJ2-2; 7 nucleotides align to TRBD1. The J segment lost 4 bases and the V segment lost 6 bases, leaving 6 bases of the junction unmatched. Germline assignment: CDR1 SGHRS and CDR2 YFSETQ. The CDR3 runs 14 residues. As DNA, the CDR3 is TGCGCCAGCACCCAGACAGGGATCACCGGGGAGCTGTTTTTT. Encoded protein: CASTQTGITGELFF.

This chain joins TRBV9 and TRBJ2-1, with 8 bases matching TRBD2. Per germline, CDR1 SGDLS and CDR2 YYNGEE. CDR3 length: 20 amino acids. J gave up 9 bases and V 1 base, and 24 bases lay outside the gene matches. The CDR3 sequence: CASSVRSSETGTSRFTEQFF. CDR3 nucleotides: TGTGCCAGCAGCGTAAGATCATCCGAAACCGGGACTAGTAGGTTCACTGAGCAGTTCTTC.

The J gene is TRBJ2-2, the V gene TRBV7-3; 14 bases line up with TRBD2. Germline V gives CDR1 SGHTA, CDR2 FQGTGA. The CDR3 runs to 20 residues. V lost 4 bases to trimming and J lost 2 bases; unmatched junction nucleotides: 12. The CDR3 region is CASSSKGTSGSKFNTGELFF. In DNA form, the CDR3 reads TGTGCCAGCAGCTCAAAAGGGACTAGCGGGAGTAAATTTAACACCGGGGAGCTGTTTTTT.

The V call is TRBV29-1, the J call TRBJ2-5; D gene unclear. The CDR3 runs to 12 residues. Trimming removed 3 bases from V and 4 bases from J, with 9 bases in between. Germline V CDR1 and CDR2: SQVTM, ANQGSEA. The CDR3 reads CSVDIGIETQYF. CDR3 nucleotide sequence: TGCAGCGTTGACATAGGGATAGAGACCCAGTACTTC.